These 20 T cell receptor beta chains share one sample of origin, sequenced in a study of T cells after yellow fever vaccination. Each CDR3 protein is one row after TCRdb ran MiXCR on the 5' RACE reads. The sample shows some 500,000 distinct CDR3 sequences, about 13% of them seen only once. The source material was PBMCs, sampled on the day of the yellow fever booster vaccination. The receptor source for this set is a man younger than 40 who received the YFV17D yellow fever vaccine.

V gene TRBV5-1 combines with J gene TRBJ1-2; 8 bases are a match to TRBD1. V was pared by 4 bases and J by 0 bases, with 8 bases of the junction left unmatched. Germline V lookup: CDR1 SGHRS, CDR2 YFSETQ. The length of the CDR3 is 16 residues. In DNA, the CDR3 is TGCGCCAGCAGCGGAATTGACAGGGGTTCTAACTATGGCTACACCTTC. This codes for CASSGIDRGSNYGYTF.

This clonotype was observed many times. The gene calls are TRBV19 and TRBJ2-6; 11 bases match TRBD1. CDR1 is LNHDA and CDR2 is SQIVND in the germline V gene (reference sequence). J lost 0 bases, V lost 5 bases, and 6 bases had no gene match. This CDR3 has 18 amino acids. This CDR3 is CASSATGTGGSGANVLTF. The CDR3 nucleotides read TGTGCCAGTAGTGCCACAGGGACAGGGGGCTCTGGGGCCAACGTCCTGACTTTC. Filled out from reference TRBV19 and TRBJ2-6, the complete variable domain reads DGGITQSPKYLFRKEGQNVTLSCEQNLNHDAMYWYRQDPGQGLRLIYYSQIVNDFQKGDIAEGYSVSREKKESFPLTVTSAQKNPTAFYLCASSATGTGGSGANVLTFGAGSRLTVL.

CDR3 sequence reads: CATTRSGSTNEKLFF. The CDR3 DNA reads as TGTGCCACCACCCGTTCTGGATCGACTAATGAAAAACTGTTTTTT. This chain joins TRBV27 and TRBJ1-4; D is uncertain. In germline, CDR1 is MNHEY, CDR2 SMNVEV (reference sequence). The CDR3 runs 15 residues. The V end lost 10 bases, the J end lost 2 bases, and 17 bases lay between the germline ends.

The gene calls are TRBV10-3 and TRBJ2-1, with D perhaps given as TRBD1 or TRBD2 (5 bases each). Trimming cost V 6 bases and J 5 bases, with 14 bases left between them. CDR3 length: 14 residues. Germline V gives CDR1 ENHRY, CDR2 SYGVKD. CDR3 residues: CAISRDDKDNEQFF. Here the CDR3 DNA reads TGTGCCATCAGCAGGGACGATAAGGACAATGAGCAGTTCTTC.

The genes are TRBV9 and TRBJ2-3; TRBD2 agrees at 8 bases. From germline, CDR1 is SGDLS and CDR2 YYNGEE. CDR3 length equals 18 residues. The junction had 11 bases not matched to a gene; V was cut back by 0 bases and J by 2 bases. CDR3 amino acids: CASSVDPLSGTSTDTQYF. The CDR3 region has the DNA TGTGCCAGCAGCGTAGACCCCCTTAGCGGGACCTCCACAGATACGCAGTATTTT.

This clonotype was picked up a small number of times. CDR3 loop: CASSLALGDRAHEQFF. Here the CDR3 DNA reads TGTGCCAGCAGCTTAGCGCTGGGGGACAGGGCTCATGAGCAGTTCTTC. The chain recombines TRBV7-2 with TRBJ2-1; 9 positions match TRBD1. With 0 bases clipped from V and 8 bases from J, the junction kept 8 bases outside the gene matches. Germline V lookup: CDR1 SGHTA, CDR2 FQGNSA. The CDR3 contains 16 residues.

The CDR3 reads CASSRSLGPLGTGELFF. As DNA, the CDR3 is TGCGCCAGCAGCCGAAGTTTAGGTCCCCTAGGCACCGGGGAGCTGTTTTTT. This chain links TRBV5-1 with TRBJ2-2; D remains unclear. Trimming removed 4 bases at V and 4 bases at J, with 20 bases between. From germline, CDR1 is SGHRS and CDR2 YFSETQ. The CDR3 sequence is 17 residues long.

This clonotype has a handful of counts. The J gene is TRBJ2-1, the V gene TRBV25-1; D remains ambiguous. The CDR3 length is 14 residues. V lost 4 bases to trimming and J lost 0 bases, with 7 bases between them. The germline gives CDR1 MGHDK, CDR2 SYGVNS. The CDR3 spells CASSGVSSYNEQFF. The CDR3 DNA follows: TGTGCCAGCAGTGGTGTGAGCTCCTACAATGAGCAGTTCTTC.

The chain is built from TRBV5-5 and TRBJ1-3, with D possibly matching TRBD1 (5 bases). V was cut by 0 bases and J by 2 bases, with 15 bases left in between. CDR3 length equals 17 residues. From germline, CDR1 is SGHKS and CDR2 YYEKEE (reference sequence). This CDR3 reads CASSLVDVRGAGNTIYF. DNA of the CDR3: TGTGCCAGCAGCTTGGTGGATGTGCGGGGGGCTGGAAACACCATATATTTT.

This clonotype was seen a handful of times. The chain uses TRBV12-3 or TRBV12-4 and TRBJ1-1; D uncertain. The V gene lost 3 bases and the J gene lost 4 bases, with 6 bases spanning the gap. The CDR3 sequence is 12 residues long. This CDR3 is CASSFMVTEAFF. The CDR3, as DNA: TGTGCCAGCAGTTTTATGGTCACTGAAGCTTTCTTT.

The chain carries TRBV5-6 and TRBJ2-1; 7 nucleotides line up with TRBD1. The ends lost 0 bases at V and 5 bases at J; junction bases unmatched: 8. The CDR3 totals 16 residues. CDR1 is SGHDT and CDR2 is YYEEEE in the germline V gene. The CDR3 sequence: CASSLEGQGVDNEQFF. For the CDR3, the DNA is TGTGCCAGCAGCTTGGAAGGGCAGGGGGTTGACAATGAGCAGTTCTTC.

The chain joins TRBV4-2 to TRBJ2-5; D not certain. The CDR3 contains 15 residues. Trimming stripped 0 bases from V and 4 bases from J, with 12 bases between. The V gene's germline CDR1 is LGHNA and CDR2 YNFKEQ. CDR3 DNA sequence: TGTGCCAGCAGCCAAGAGCCCCGCGCGTCAGAGACCCAGTACTTC. This translates into CASSQEPRASETQYF.

The V gene is TRBV20-1, the J gene TRBJ2-5; D remains unclear. V lost 1 base and J 0 bases, leaving 6 bases between the germline ends. The V gene's germline CDR1 is DFQATT and CDR2 SNEGSKA (reference sequence). The CDR3 runs 13 residues. The CDR3 protein is CSARGADQETQYF. CDR3 DNA sequence: TGCAGTGCTAGAGGGGCAGACCAAGAGACCCAGTACTTC.

This clonotype was recorded once. The genes are TRBV13 and TRBJ2-1; the D call may be TRBD1 or TRBD2 (5 bases each). CDR3 length: 15 residues. Germline CDR1 PRHDT, CDR2 FYEKMQ (reference sequence). Trimming stripped 3 bases from V and 7 bases from J, with 16 bases between. The CDR3 protein is CASSFKGTILNEQFF. Here the CDR3 DNA reads TGTGCCAGCAGCTTCAAGGGGACGATTTTGAATGAGCAGTTCTTC.

This clonotype was detected a few times. This rearrangement joins TRBV3-1 to TRBJ1-2; D is possibly TRBD1 (6 bases). This CDR3 spans 14 amino acids. V lost 6 bases and J lost 2, with 13 bases in between. Germline V gene data show CDR1 as LGHDT and CDR2 as YNNKEL (reference sequence). The CDR3 sequence is CASRDGGGNYGYTF. DNA of the CDR3: TGTGCCAGCAGAGACGGGGGGGGCAACTATGGCTACACCTTC.

This clonotype appeared a few times. The V gene is TRBV4-3, the J gene TRBJ2-1, with D unresolved. CDR1 is LGHNA and CDR2 is YSLEER in the germline V gene. CDR3 length equals 18 residues. Trimming pared 0 bases from V and 5 bases from J, leaving 20 bases between. This CDR3 reads CASSQDRSKIASHNEQFF. CDR3 DNA sequence: TGCGCCAGCAGCCAAGATCGGAGTAAGATAGCTTCCCACAATGAGCAGTTCTTC.

This clonotype was recorded a few times. This sequence joins TRBV5-1 and TRBJ1-3, with D possibly being TRBD1 (6 bases). This CDR3 has 16 amino acids. The germline CDR1 and CDR2 sequences are SGHRS and YFSETQ. The V gene lost 4 bases and the J gene lost 2 bases, with 16 bases spanning the gap. The CDR3 DNA is TGCGCCAGCAGCCACGACAGGCAAACCCCTGGAAACACCATATATTTT. This codes for CASSHDRQTPGNTIYF.

V is TRBV24-1 and J is TRBJ2-1, with D perhaps TRBD1 (6 bases). There are 15 residues in the CDR3. Germline V gene data show CDR1 as KGHDR and CDR2 as SFDVKD. V was pared by 5 bases and J by 5 bases, with 15 bases between. CDR3 amino acids: CATSADNRVNNEQFF. CDR3 in DNA: TGTGCCACCAGTGCGGATAACAGGGTCAACAATGAGCAGTTCTTC.

This clonotype occurred a few times. J is TRBJ2-7 and V is TRBV27; TRBD2 matches at 12 bases. The CDR3 is 16 amino acids. Looked up from germline, CDR1 is MNHEY and CDR2 is SMNVEV (reference sequence). V was pared by 5 bases and J by 2 bases, with 7 bases of the junction left unmatched. CDR3 DNA: TGTGCCAGCAGTCCACGGACTAGCGGGACCCCCTACGAGCAGTACTTC. Its translation is CASSPRTSGTPYEQYF.

This chain uses TRBV7-2 with TRBJ1-6, with D maybe TRBD1 (5 bases). Germline V lookup: CDR1 SGHTA, CDR2 FQGNSA. The CDR3 runs to 15 residues. The V and J ends lost 0 bases and 10 bases respectively, with 13 bases between them. The CDR3 DNA is TGTGCCAGCAGCTTAGCCTTTCAGGGCGGCTCACCCCTCCACTTT. This sequence encodes CASSLAFQGGSPLHF. The variable domain in full, with the rest retrieved from reference TRBV7-2 and TRBJ1-6, is GAGVSQSPSNKVTEKGKDVELRCDPISGHTALYWYRQSLGQGLEFLIYFQGNSAPDKSGLPSDRFSAERTGGSVSTLTIQRTQQEDSAVYLCASSLAFQGGSPLHFGNGTRLTVT.